Reported below is one T cell receptor (beta chain). This record comes from a study of blood T cell repertoires in COVID-19. The CDR3 is 12 residues long. CDR1 is SGHVS and CDR2 is FQNEAQ in the germline V gene. The V gene lost 4 bases and the J gene lost 10 bases, with 11 bases spanning the gap. TCRdb keeps only in-frame clones here, not all; method: immunoSEQ multiplex PCR. Found here are approximately 74,000 clones, around nine tenths of them singletons; the top ten hold more than 1.5%. The sequence came from a woman aged 60-75 years with acute or convalescent COVID-19. The sequenced sample consisted of peripheral blood. This chain links TRBV7-8 with TRBJ2-1; weak D call: TRBD2 (5 bases). The CDR3 nucleotides read TGTGCCAGCAGCTCCGACTGGAGGGAGCAGTTCTTC. Translated, it gives CASSSDWREQFF.